This T cell receptor (beta chain) was captured by sequencing in a study of cytomegalovirus exposure and HLA in healthy donors. This clone showed up just once. What it binds is not known. Both 60 Vbeta primers and 13 Jbeta primers went into the PCR. Generated by immunoSEQ multiplex PCR, the TCRdb table keeps only in-frame clones and is missing some. The profile shows fewer than 85,000 clones, about 84% of them singletons. General study results and limits: Using a false discovery rate of 0.05, a later analysis showed that approximately 18,000 TCR beta sequences were associated with HLA alleles. Listed as cytomegalovirus-associated were 150 or so TCR beta chains. Most of the TCR beta V segments (in an earlier analysis) were productive either about 87% or about 30% of the time.

Germline CDR1 LNHNV, CDR2 YYDKDF (reference sequence). The CDR3 length is 15 residues. J was trimmed by 7 bases and V by 0 bases; bases with no gene match: 5. The receptor was derived from a man between 40 and 49 years old in good health and CMV-seronegative. Material: PBMCs. V is TRBV15 and J is TRBJ1-2, with 10 bases that match TRBD1. Here the CDR3 reads CATSRETGGACGYTF. The DNA of the CDR3 is TGTGCCACCAGCAGAGAGACAGGGGGCGCGTGTGGCTACACCTTC.